Listed below are T cell receptor beta chains from one sample, sequenced in a study of OX40 agonist ivuxolimab in advanced cancers. Measured with immunoSEQ multiplex PCR; TCRdb has only the in-frame clones, and not every one. The table records 65,000 to 100,000 clones, about 86% of them present only once. The sample in question was CD4+ or CD8+ T cells sorted from blood, obtained in a trial of the OX40 agonist ivuxolimab. The origin of the receptors is an adult with an advanced solid tumor such as melanoma, head and neck, liver or kidney cancer. The CDR3 runs from the conserved cysteine through the conserved F or W. A D gene is named only where the DNA matches it firmly. A clone size is listed for some rows: how often the clone was seen (once, few, many), or a class if it is expanded.

j_gene | d_gene | abundance | len | v_gene | CDR3aa | CDR3nt
TRBJ2-3 | TRBD2 | . | 16 | TRBV5-4 | CASSLAAGGPADTQYF | TGTGCCAGCAGCTTGGCGGCGGGAGGGCCAGCAGATACGCAGTATTTT
TRBJ2-1 | TRBD2 | . | 14 | TRBV19 | CASGSGSSINEQFF | TGTGCCAGCGGTAGCGGGAGCTCTATTAATGAGCAGTTCTTC
TRBJ2-5 | TRBD2 | . | 15 | TRBV4-3 | CASSQVNLAEETQYF | TGCGCCAGCAGCCAAGTCAATCTAGCGGAAGAGACCCAGTACTTC
TRBJ1-5 | . | . | 13 | TRBV6-1 | CASSGGSNQPQHF | TGTGCCAGCAGCGGAGGTAGCAATCAGCCCCAGCATTTT
TRBJ2-3 | TRBD2 | . | 14 | TRBV6-5 | CASRKGLLTDTQYF | TGTGCCAGCAGGAAGGGACTACTCACAGATACGCAGTATTTT
TRBJ2-7 | . | once | 14 | TRBV18 | CASSPPAVTYEQYF | TGTGCCAGCTCACCCCCGGCGGTTACCTACGAGCAGTACTTC
TRBJ2-3 | . | . | 14 | TRBV13 | CATSGRESTNTQYF | TGTGCCACCTCGGGTCGGGAGAGCACAAATACGCAGTATTTT
TRBJ2-3 | . | . | 16 | TRBV4-2 | CASSQVADTSTDTQYF | TGTGCCAGCAGCCAAGTGGCGGATACTAGCACAGATACGCAGTATTTT
TRBJ2-5 | . | . | 12 | TRBV29-1 | CSVKVLQETQYF | TGCAGCGTAAAGGTGCTCCAAGAGACCCAGTACTTC
TRBJ2-2 | TRBD2 | . | 17 | TRBV27 | CASSPLAVTYRAGELFF | TGTGCCAGCAGTCCCCTAGCGGTGACCTATCGGGCCGGGGAGCTGTTTTTT
TRBJ2-7 | . | few | 17 | TRBV21-1 | CASSPHVVRRVHYEQYF | TGTGCCAGCAGCCCTCACGTGGTGCGAAGGGTTCACTACGAGCAGTACTTC
TRBJ1-1 | . | . | 13 | TRBV19 | CASNHVGSTEAFF | TGTGCCAGTAACCATGTGGGGAGCACTGAAGCTTTCTTT
TRBJ2-1 | TRBD2 | . | 15 | TRBV19 | CASSISSGRHNEQFF | TGTGCCAGTAGTATTTCTAGCGGGAGACACAATGAGCAGTTCTTC
TRBJ2-1 | TRBD2 | . | 11 | TRBV7-2 | CASSLSGKQFF | TGTGCCAGCAGCTTGAGCGGGAAACAGTTCTTC
TRBJ1-3 | . | . | 16 | TRBV28 | CASIGSARGRGNTIYF | TGTGCCAGCATAGGGTCGGCGCGGGGACGGGGAAACACCATATATTTT
TRBJ2-3 | TRBD1 | . | 12 | TRBV7-9 | CASSSTGLTQYF | TGTGCCAGCAGCTCGACAGGGCTAACGCAGTATTTT
TRBJ2-4 | . | . | 13 | TRBV4-1 | CASSQASLPPSDF | TGCGCCAGCAGCCAAGCCAGCCTTCCACCGTCGGACTTC
TRBJ2-7 | TRBD2 | . | 15 | TRBV28 | CASSPTSGSPPGQYF | TGTGCCAGCAGTCCTACTAGCGGGAGTCCCCCTGGGCAGTACTTC
TRBJ2-3 | . | . | 15 | TRBV9 | CATSWGRAPQHTQYF | TGTGCCACTTCCTGGGGGAGAGCTCCCCAACATACGCAGTATTTT
TRBJ2-5 | TRBD2 | . | 16 | TRBV11-2 | CASRRGLAGGGETQYF | TGTGCCAGCAGGCGTGGACTAGCGGGAGGCGGGGAGACCCAGTACTTC
TRBJ1-1 | TRBD1 | . | 17 | TRBV28 | CASSLAHRGRLGTEAFF | TGTGCCAGCAGTTTAGCCCACAGGGGGCGCTTGGGAACTGAAGCTTTCTTT
TRBJ2-1 | TRBD2 | . | 15 | TRBV6-4 | CASSSLAGVGNEQFF | TGTGCCAGCAGCTCTCTAGCGGGAGTCGGCAATGAGCAGTTCTTC
TRBJ2-1 | . | . | 13 | TRBV11-3 | CASSLDEVNEQFF | TGTGCCAGCAGCTTAGATGAGGTGAATGAGCAGTTCTTC
TRBJ2-1 | . | . | 13 | TRBV7-3 | CASSLRSGNEQFF | TGTGCCAGCAGCTTAAGATCGGGGAATGAGCAGTTCTTC
TRBJ1-2 | TRBD1 | . | 13 | TRBV7-2 | CASSQDRGQGYTF | TGTGCCAGCAGCCAGGACAGGGGGCAAGGCTACACCTTC
TRBJ1-1 | . | . | 11 | TRBV6-5 | CASKKRTEAFF | TGTGCCAGCAAAAAACGGACTGAAGCTTTCTTT
TRBJ1-2 | . | . | 15 | TRBV7-2 | CASSLSTLEAYGYTF | TGTGCCAGCAGCTTATCGACACTTGAGGCTTATGGCTACACCTTC
TRBJ1-6 | . | . | 14 | TRBV15 | CASGGTSYNSPLHF | TGTGCCTCGGGTGGGACGTCCTATAATTCACCCCTCCACTTT
TRBJ2-3 | . | few | 13 | TRBV7-2 | CASSYVSTDTQYF | TGTGCCAGCAGCTACGTTAGCACAGATACGCAGTATTTT
TRBJ1-2 | . | . | 13 | TRBV5-6 | CASSLAWGDGYTF | TGTGCCAGCAGCTTGGCCTGGGGAGATGGCTACACCTTC
TRBJ1-2 | . | . | 15 | TRBV7-2 | CASSLMGRAFYGYTF | TGTGCCAGCAGCTTAATGGGCAGGGCCTTCTATGGCTACACCTTC
TRBJ2-3 | TRBD2 | . | 18 | TRBV27 | CASTLRRGPSGGPDTQYF | TGTGCCAGCACCCTTCGGAGGGGGCCTAGCGGGGGCCCAGATACGCAGTATTTT
TRBJ2-7 | . | . | 12 | TRBV2 | CASSSDAQVGYF | TGTGCCAGCAGTTCAGACGCTCAAGTTGGTTACTTC
TRBJ1-5 | . | few | 15 | TRBV6-5 | CASSHRRDSNQPQHF | TGTGCCAGCAGCCACAGGAGGGATAGCAATCAGCCCCAGCATTTT
TRBJ2-5 | . | . | 13 | TRBV5-1 | CASSLVVGETQYF | TGCGCCAGCAGCTTGGTGGTAGGGGAGACCCAGTACTTC
TRBJ2-5 | . | . | 15 | TRBV7-9 | CASSLGTGSSETQYF | TGTGCCAGCAGCTTAGGTACCGGCTCTTCAGAGACCCAGTACTTC
TRBJ2-1 | TRBD2 | once | 14 | TRBV4-3 | CASSLTGLLGKQFF | TGCGCCAGCAGCCTTACGGGACTACTCGGGAAGCAGTTCTTC
TRBJ2-3 | TRBD2 | . | 14 | TRBV5-4 | CASSLAGGGDTQYF | TGTGCCAGCTCCCTAGCGGGAGGTGGAGATACGCAGTATTTT
TRBJ2-1 | . | . | 15 | TRBV7-2 | CASSLAQGSYNEQFF | TGTGCCAGCAGCTTAGCGCAGGGCTCCTACAATGAGCAGTTCTTC
TRBJ2-3 | . | . | 18 | TRBV4-3 | CASSPTPPVSRRPDTQYF | TGCGCCAGCAGCCCCACCCCTCCCGTCTCCCGGAGGCCAGATACGCAGTATTTT
TRBJ2-1 | . | . | 13 | TRBV2 | CASSERLDNEQFF | TGTGCCAGCAGTGAACGCCTTGACAATGAGCAGTTCTTC
TRBJ2-1 | . | . | 15 | TRBV6-1 | CASSVFTSSYNEQFF | TGTGCCAGCAGTGTATTTACTAGCTCCTACAATGAGCAGTTCTTC
TRBJ2-3 | TRBD2 | . | 15 | TRBV27 | CASSNTSGRYDTQYF | TGTGCCAGCAGTAATACTAGCGGGAGATATGATACGCAGTATTTT
TRBJ2-7 | . | . | 14 | TRBV9 | CASSVTVSGYEQYF | TGTGCCAGCAGCGTCACGGTTAGCGGATACGAGCAGTACTTC
TRBJ1-3 | . | . | 14 | TRBV6-5 | CASSYRERGNTIYF | TGTGCCAGCAGTTATCGGGAGCGCGGAAACACCATATATTTT
TRBJ2-7 | . | . | 12 | TRBV6-1 | CASSQGVYEQYF | TGTGCCAGCAGCCAAGGGGTGTACGAGCAGTACTTC
TRBJ2-3 | . | . | 15 | TRBV5-4 | CASSFLVSGTDTQYF | TGTGCCAGCAGCTTTTTGGTATCCGGCACAGATACGCAGTATTTT